Detailed here is one TCR beta chain. Its antigen is not identified. This sample stems from a study of blood T cells in healthy people across ages. Study-level findings and limits: Samples with more naive T cells showed higher observed beta diversity.

CDR1 and CDR2 (germline): SGHTA, FQGNSA. V was trimmed by 9 bases and J by 0 bases, leaving 21 bases between them. This CDR3 is 17 amino acids long. Primers used in a second PCR of about 7 to 12 cycles were a sample-barcoded 5' primer and a J-beta primer mix. TCRdb passed the 5' RACE reads through MiXCR, listing each CDR3 protein once. In the table there are approximately 900,000 distinct CDR3 sequences, roughly 28% of which are singletons. The sample was also reused in another study, on T cells of mothers and their children.

V usage is TRBV7-2 and J usage is TRBJ2-1; tentatively, D is TRBD1 (6 bases). Source material: blood. The source is a woman between 40 and 55 years old in good health. This CDR3 reads CASPGRGVRGSYNEQFF. The CDR3 coding sequence is TGTGCCAGTCCGGGGCGTGGGGTCAGGGGCTCCTACAATGAGCAGTTCTTC.